This TCR beta chain stems from a study of blood T cells in healthy people across ages. With V trimmed by 6 bases and J by 1 base, 10 bases remained unmatched. This CDR3 has 16 amino acids. CDR1 and CDR2 (germline): ENHRY, SYGVKD. Sample-barcoded 5' priming and a J-beta primer mix drove a second PCR of about 6 to 12 cycles. Each CDR3 protein is one row after TCRdb ran MiXCR on the 5' RACE reads. The sample contains 1.5 million to 2 million distinct CDR3 sequences, about 39% of which appear only once. V is TRBV10-3 and J is TRBJ1-1, with 8 nucleotides matching TRBD1. Sequenced material: blood. The TCR originated in a human donor in good health. Here the CDR3 reads CAIRTAQGQENTEAFF. The CDR3 coding sequence is TGTGCCATCAGGACGGCCCAGGGACAGGAGAACACTGAAGCTTTCTTT.